The next 25 T cell receptor beta chains were all read from a single sample in a study of cytomegalovirus exposure and HLA in healthy donors. Primers included in the PCR were 60 Vbeta and 13 Jbeta primers. The method was immunoSEQ multiplex PCR; TCRdb's version includes in-frame clones alone and lacks a portion of them. The sample shows 120,000 or so clones, 74% of them seen only once. The sequenced material came from PBMCs. The receptor source for this set is a man aged 40-50 years in good health and CMV-seropositive.

The chain joins TRBV15 to TRBJ2-7; TRBD2 might be the D (6 bases). V was cut by 0 bases and J by 5 bases, with 17 bases left in between. The CDR3 length is 16 residues. Germline CDR1 LNHNV, CDR2 YYDKDF (reference sequence). The CDR3 bases are TGTGCCACCAGCAGAGATCGGAATCGGAGGGACCACGAGCAGTACTTC. It encodes CATSRDRNRRDHEQYF.

Only one count was recorded for this clone. The chain joins TRBV25-1 to TRBJ2-3, with D possibly being TRBD1 (5 bases). Per germline, CDR1 MGHDK and CDR2 SYGVNS. Trimming pared 1 base from V and 4 bases from J, leaving 9 bases between. The length of the CDR3 is 14 residues. This CDR3 is CASSESIRADTQYF. CDR3 nucleotide sequence: TGTGCCAGCAGTGAATCAATCAGGGCAGATACGCAGTATTTT.

V usage is TRBV6-5 and J usage is TRBJ2-5; weak D call: TRBD1 (5 bases). In germline, CDR1 is MNHEY, CDR2 SVGAGI. This CDR3 is 13 amino acids long. The V end lost 6 bases, the J end lost 5 bases, and 13 bases lay between the germline ends. The DNA for the CDR3 is TGTGCCAGCAGCGTACCTCCAGGGGAGACCCAGTACTTC. Amino acid sequence: CASSVPPGETQYF.

This clone was found a few times. The chain carries TRBV10-3 and TRBJ2-7; D unresolved. CDR1 and CDR2 (germline): ENHRY, SYGVKD. Trimming took off 0 bases at V and 0 bases at J, with 6 bases between the two ends. The CDR3 has 14 residues. In nucleotides, the CDR3 is TGTGCCATCAGTGAGTCTGGCCTCTCCTACGAGCAGTACTTC. It codes for CAISESGLSYEQYF.

The chain is built from TRBV4-1 and TRBJ2-7; D may be TRBD2 (5 bases). Deletions cut 0 bases from V and 0 bases from J, with 12 bases between. CDR1 and CDR2 from the germline V gene are MGHRA and YSYEKL. This CDR3 has 16 amino acids. DNA for the CDR3: TGCGCCAGCAGCCAAGACGAGAGGGCGAGCTCCTACGAGCAGTACTTC. Amino acids: CASSQDERASSYEQYF.

V and J are TRBV7-2 and TRBJ1-2; D ambiguous. V lost 3 bases and J lost 2, with 10 bases in between. The germline V gene has CDR1 SGHTA and CDR2 FQGNSA. There are 14 residues in the CDR3. The CDR3 nucleotides are TGTGCCAGCAGCTTGAACAGCCGGAACTATGGCTACACCTTC. This sequence encodes CASSLNSRNYGYTF.

This CDR3 is CASSEAVGQGSNEQYF. The DNA for the CDR3 is TGTGCCAGCAGTGAAGCGGTCGGACAGGGCAGTAACGAGCAGTACTTC. The chain links TRBV6-1 to TRBJ2-7; the match to TRBD1 covers 8 bases. The CDR3 covers 16 residues. Germline trimming cut 0 bases from V and 5 bases from J; bases unmatched to any gene: 9. CDR1 and CDR2 from the germline V gene are MNHNS and SASEGT.

This chain connects TRBV9 to TRBJ1-1; D is unresolved. The germline gives CDR1 SGDLS, CDR2 YYNGEE. Trimming pared 0 bases from V and 3 bases from J, leaving 12 bases between. The CDR3 runs 15 residues. The chain's CDR3 is CASSVDHFTDTEAFF. The CDR3 nucleotides are TGTGCCAGCAGCGTAGATCACTTCACGGACACTGAAGCTTTCTTT.

This chain joins TRBV5-1 and TRBJ2-7; 12 bases are a match to TRBD1. Germline assignment: CDR1 SGHRS and CDR2 YFSETQ. V lost 0 bases to trimming and J lost 6 bases; unmatched junction nucleotides: 1. The length of the CDR3 is 14 residues. The CDR3 spells CASSLGDRGLEQYF. The CDR3 DNA reads TGCGCCAGCAGCTTGGGGGACAGGGGGCTCGAGCAGTACTTC.

This chain links TRBV19 with TRBJ2-6, with D perhaps TRBD2 (5 bases). CDR1 and CDR2 from the germline V gene are LNHDA and SQIVND (reference sequence). V was cut by 7 bases and J by 2 bases, with 9 bases left in between. This CDR3 is built from 14 residues. The CDR3 region is CASIRGAGANVLTF. CDR3 bases: TGTGCCAGTATTCGGGGAGCTGGGGCCAACGTCCTGACTTTC.

This rearrangement joins TRBV6-5 to TRBJ2-7; 9 bases fit TRBD1. The CDR3 extends over 13 amino acids. Losses at the gene ends were 8 bases for V and 5 bases for J; bases not matched to a gene: 7. Germline V gene lookup returns CDR1 MNHEY and CDR2 SVGAGI. CDR3 nucleotide sequence: TGTGCCAGCGTGGGACAGGGTAACCACGAGCAGTACTTC. It yields the protein CASVGQGNHEQYF.

This chain connects TRBV9 to TRBJ2-1; tentative D call: TRBD2 (7 bases). The CDR3 length is 15 residues. V dropped 0 bases and J dropped 4 bases, with 11 bases sitting between them. Germline V gene data show CDR1 as SGDLS and CDR2 as YYNGEE. DNA of the CDR3: TGTGCCAGCAGCGTAGGGACAGCGGGATACAATGAGCAGTTCTTC. It specifies CASSVGTAGYNEQFF.

The chain carries TRBV9 and TRBJ2-3; D possibly corresponds to TRBD2 (5 bases). The CDR3 has 13 amino acids. CDR1 is SGDLS, CDR2 YYNGEE, per germline. V was trimmed by 0 bases and J by 9 bases, leaving 11 bases between them. The DNA for the CDR3 is TGTGCCAGCAGCGTAGAGACTACTGAAACGCAGTATTTT. It encodes CASSVETTETQYF.

The chain joins TRBV14 to TRBJ2-2, with D possibly matching TRBD1 (5 bases). CDR1 is SGHDN, CDR2 FVKESK, per germline. CDR3 length equals 14 residues. V gave up 0 bases and J gave up 5 bases, with 7 bases separating them. CDR3 in amino acids: CASSQDPGTGELFF. Written as DNA, the CDR3 is TGTGCCAGCAGCCAAGATCCAGGGACCGGGGAGCTGTTTTTT.

This clone was detected only a few times. The chain joins TRBV27 to TRBJ2-7; no reliable D call. The CDR3 sequence is 15 residues long. Trimming left V 8 bases short and J 4 bases short, with 21 bases between. The V gene's germline CDR1 is MNHEY and CDR2 SMNVEV (reference sequence). In DNA form, the CDR3 reads TGTGCCAGCTCCTTGCATGTGGAGACGGCATACGAGCAGTACTTC. Its protein product is CASSLHVETAYEQYF.

J is TRBJ2-2 and V is TRBV5-8; 8 bases match TRBD2. The CDR3 sequence is 16 residues long. V gave up 2 bases and J gave up 4 bases; unmatched junction bases: 7. The germline gives CDR1 SGHTS, CDR2 YDEGEE. CDR3 DNA: TGTGCCAGCAGCTTCCGTACTAGCGGAAGCACCGGGGAGCTGTTTTTT. It yields the protein CASSFRTSGSTGELFF.

The gene calls are TRBV5-6 and TRBJ2-5; possibly TRBD2 for D (5 bases). Looked up from germline, CDR1 is SGHDT and CDR2 is YYEEEE. The CDR3 length is 17 residues. V was shortened by 0 bases and J by 6 bases, with 21 bases between the two germline ends. CDR3 nucleotide sequence: TGTGCCAGCAGCTTGGGAGAGATACGTCTTAACGGGAAGACCCAGTACTTC. Amino acids: CASSLGEIRLNGKTQYF.

The chain carries TRBV5-1 and TRBJ2-3; 10 positions agree with TRBD1. V shed 3 bases and J 4 bases; nucleotides not matched to a gene: 5. This CDR3 spans 15 amino acids. CDR1 and CDR2 from the germline V gene are SGHRS and YFSETQ. The DNA of the CDR3 is TGCGCCAGCAGCTCCCGGGACAGGGGTGCAGATACGCAGTATTTT. It translates to CASSSRDRGADTQYF.

This clone was picked up one time. This chain joins TRBV30 and TRBJ2-7; tentative D call: TRBD1 (5 bases). The CDR3 length is 13 residues. V lost 0 bases, J lost 5 bases, and 11 bases lay in between. Per the germline V gene, CDR1 is GTSNPN and CDR2 is SVGIG (reference sequence). The CDR3 sequence: CAWSVQVLDEQYF. In DNA, the CDR3 is TGTGCCTGGAGTGTACAGGTCTTGGACGAGCAGTACTTC. The variable domain in full, completed from reference TRBV30 and TRBJ2-7, reads SQTIHQWPATLVQPVGSPLSLECTVEGTSNPNLYWYRQAAGRGLQLLFYSVGIGQISSEVPQNLSASRPQDRQFILSSKKLLLSDSGFYLCAWSVQVLDEQYFGPGTRLTVT.

Remarks on this clone: One junction end does not reproduce the germline sequence, and a read error may be involved. Other nucleotide sequences from this sample produce the same CDR3. V gene TRBV6-1 combines with J gene TRBJ2-7, with TRBD2 as a possible D gene (5 bases). CDR1 MNHNS and CDR2 SASEGT come from the germline V gene. The length of the CDR3 is 15 residues. This CDR3 reads CASSVNAGEGPEQYF. The CDR3 DNA sequence: TGTGCTAGCAGTGTAAATGCGGGTGAGGGTCCCGAGCAGTACTTC.

This clone was seen only once. CDR3 nucleotides: TGTGCCAGCAGTGAAGGGACAGGGGGCGGAAACACCATATATTTT. Protein: CASSEGTGGGNTIYF. The chain couples TRBV6-1 to TRBJ1-3, with 11 bases fitting TRBD1. V was pared by 1 base and J by 4 bases, with 0 bases of the junction left unmatched. Germline CDR1 is MNHNS and CDR2 is SASEGT. CDR3 length: 15 residues.

The chain is built from TRBV5-1 and TRBJ2-5, with 7 bases fitting TRBD1. The CDR3 length is 14 residues. Trimming at V came to 6 bases and at J to 1 base, leaving 6 bases not matched to a gene. The germline V gene encodes CDR1 SGHRS and CDR2 YFSETQ. The CDR3 loop is CASKTGNLQETQYF. The DNA of the CDR3 is TGCGCCAGCAAGACAGGGAATCTCCAAGAGACCCAGTACTTC.

The chain employs TRBV5-1 and TRBJ1-4, with 10 bases lining up with TRBD1. The ends lost 1 base at V and 7 bases at J; junction bases unmatched: 7. The CDR3 is 16 residues long. CDR1 is SGHRS and CDR2 is YFSETQ in the germline V gene. CDR3 DNA sequence: TGCGCCAGCAGCTTGACTGGGACAGGGGCGCGTGAAAAACTGTTTTTT. Residues: CASSLTGTGAREKLFF.

The chain carries TRBV5-1 and TRBJ2-7, with 9 nucleotides matching TRBD1. The CDR3 runs to 14 residues. Germline V gives CDR1 SGHRS, CDR2 YFSETQ. The trim removed 4 bases at V and 6 bases at J, leaving 8 bases unmatched. CDR3 DNA sequence: TGCGCCAGCAGCAAGGGACAGGGAAGAGGCGAGCAGTACTTC. Translation gives CASSKGQGRGEQYF.

The gene calls are TRBV7-2 and TRBJ2-5; 8 bases line up with TRBD2. With V trimmed by 5 bases and J by 2 bases, 4 bases remained unmatched. The CDR3 is made up of 14 amino acids. CDR1 and CDR2 from the germline V gene are SGHTA and FQGNSA. The CDR3 spells CASSRGGSQETQYF. DNA for the CDR3: TGTGCCAGCAGCCGCGGGGGGAGTCAAGAGACCCAGTACTTC.